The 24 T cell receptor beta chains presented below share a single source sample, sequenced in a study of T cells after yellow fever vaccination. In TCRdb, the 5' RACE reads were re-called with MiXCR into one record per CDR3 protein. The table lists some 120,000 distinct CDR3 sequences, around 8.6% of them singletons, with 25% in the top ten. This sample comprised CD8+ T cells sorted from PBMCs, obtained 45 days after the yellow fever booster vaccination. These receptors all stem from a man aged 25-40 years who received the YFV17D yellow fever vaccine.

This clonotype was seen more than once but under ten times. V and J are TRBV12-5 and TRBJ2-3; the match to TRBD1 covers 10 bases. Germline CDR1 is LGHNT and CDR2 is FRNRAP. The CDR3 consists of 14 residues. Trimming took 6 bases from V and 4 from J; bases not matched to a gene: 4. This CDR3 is CASGAGTGADTQYF. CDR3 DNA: TGTGCTAGTGGCGCCGGGACAGGGGCAGATACGCAGTATTTT.

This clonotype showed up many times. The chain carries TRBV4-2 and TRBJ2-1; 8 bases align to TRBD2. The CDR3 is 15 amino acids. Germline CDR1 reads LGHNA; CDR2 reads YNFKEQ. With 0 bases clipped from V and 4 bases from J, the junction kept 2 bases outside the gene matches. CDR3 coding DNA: TGTGCCAGCAGCCAAGAACTAGCGGATTACAATGAGCAGTTCTTC. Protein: CASSQELADYNEQFF.

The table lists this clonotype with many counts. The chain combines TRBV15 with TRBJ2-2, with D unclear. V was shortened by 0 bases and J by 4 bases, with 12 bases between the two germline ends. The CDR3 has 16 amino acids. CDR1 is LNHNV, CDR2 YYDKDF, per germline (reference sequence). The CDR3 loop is CATSRDYTSLTGELFF. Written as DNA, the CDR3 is TGTGCCACCAGCAGAGATTATACCAGTCTCACCGGGGAGCTGTTTTTT.

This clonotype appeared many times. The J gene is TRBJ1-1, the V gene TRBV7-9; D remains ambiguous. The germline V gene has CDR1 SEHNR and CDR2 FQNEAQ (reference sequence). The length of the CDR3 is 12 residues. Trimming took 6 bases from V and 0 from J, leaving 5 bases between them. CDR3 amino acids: CASRSMNTEAFF. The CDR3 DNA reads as TGTGCCAGCAGATCCATGAACACTGAAGCTTTCTTT.

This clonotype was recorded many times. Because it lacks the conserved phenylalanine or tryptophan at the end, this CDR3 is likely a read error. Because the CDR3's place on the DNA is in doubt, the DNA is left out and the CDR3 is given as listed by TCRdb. CDR3 protein: CASSEVGGDIGSL. The genes are TRBV2 and TRBJ2-7; the tabulated D call, TRBD1, remains unverified against the DNA. Per the germline V gene, CDR1 is SNHLY and CDR2 is FYNNEI. Including both end residues, the CDR3 is 13 amino acids long.

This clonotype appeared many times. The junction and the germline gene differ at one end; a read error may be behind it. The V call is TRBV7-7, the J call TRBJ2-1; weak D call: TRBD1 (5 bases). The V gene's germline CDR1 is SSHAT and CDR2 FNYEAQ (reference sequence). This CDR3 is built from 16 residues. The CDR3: CASSLTWGEDYNEQFF. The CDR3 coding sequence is TGTGCTAGCAGCTTAACGTGGGGCGAAGACTACAATGAGCAGTTCTTC. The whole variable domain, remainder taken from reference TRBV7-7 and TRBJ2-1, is GAGVSQSPRYKVTKRGQDVTLRCDPISSHATLYWYQQALGQGPEFLTYFNYEAQPDKSGLPSDRFSAERPEGSISTLTIQRTEQRDSAMYRCASSLTWGEDYNEQFFGPGTRLTVL.

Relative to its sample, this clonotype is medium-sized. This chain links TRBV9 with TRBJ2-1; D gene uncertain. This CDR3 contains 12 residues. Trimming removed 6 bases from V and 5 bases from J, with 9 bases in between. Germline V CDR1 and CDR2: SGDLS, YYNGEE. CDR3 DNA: TGTGCCAGCACCACGCGTAACAATGAGCAGTTCTTC. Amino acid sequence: CASTTRNNEQFF. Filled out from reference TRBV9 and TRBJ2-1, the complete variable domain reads DSGVTQTPKHLITATGQRVTLRCSPRSGDLSVYWYQQSLDQGLQFLIQYYNGEERAKGNILERFSAQQFPDLHSELNLSSLELGDSALYFCASTTRNNEQFFGPGTRLTVL.

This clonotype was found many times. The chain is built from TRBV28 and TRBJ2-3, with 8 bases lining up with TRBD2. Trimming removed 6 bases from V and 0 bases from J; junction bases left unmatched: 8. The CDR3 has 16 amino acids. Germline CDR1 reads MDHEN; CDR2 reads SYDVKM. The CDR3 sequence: CASSLISGTSTDTQYF. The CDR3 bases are TGTGCCAGCAGCCTCATTAGCGGGACTAGCACAGATACGCAGTATTTT.

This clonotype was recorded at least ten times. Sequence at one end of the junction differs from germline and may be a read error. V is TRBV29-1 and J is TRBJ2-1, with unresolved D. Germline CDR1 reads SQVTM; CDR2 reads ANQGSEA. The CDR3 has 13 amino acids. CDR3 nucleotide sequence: TGCAGCGTGGAAGGGCGGAGCTACAATGAGCAGTTCTTC. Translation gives CSVEGRSYNEQFF.

The CDR3, as DNA: TGCAGTGCTAGAGACCCCGGGACTAGCGGGATGGGGATCTACAATGAGCAGTTCTTC. It codes for CSARDPGTSGMGIYNEQFF. The chain is built from TRBV20-1 and TRBJ2-1; 13 nucleotides agree with TRBD2. Germline loops: CDR1 DFQATT, CDR2 SNEGSKA (reference sequence). The ends lost 0 bases at V and 3 bases at J; junction bases unmatched: 11. CDR3 length: 19 amino acids.

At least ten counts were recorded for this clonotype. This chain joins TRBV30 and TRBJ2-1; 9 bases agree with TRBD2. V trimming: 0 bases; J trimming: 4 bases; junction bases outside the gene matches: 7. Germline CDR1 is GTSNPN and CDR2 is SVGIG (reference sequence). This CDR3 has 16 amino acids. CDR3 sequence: CAWSVLETSGYNEQFF. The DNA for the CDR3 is TGTGCCTGGAGTGTCCTCGAGACTAGCGGATACAATGAGCAGTTCTTC.

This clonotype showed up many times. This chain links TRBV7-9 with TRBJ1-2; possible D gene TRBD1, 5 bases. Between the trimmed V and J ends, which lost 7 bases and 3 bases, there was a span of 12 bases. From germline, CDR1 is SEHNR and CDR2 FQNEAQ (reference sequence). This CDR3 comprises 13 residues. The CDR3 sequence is CASTTGEDYGYTF. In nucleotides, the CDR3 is TGTGCCAGCACCACAGGAGAGGACTATGGCTACACCTTC.

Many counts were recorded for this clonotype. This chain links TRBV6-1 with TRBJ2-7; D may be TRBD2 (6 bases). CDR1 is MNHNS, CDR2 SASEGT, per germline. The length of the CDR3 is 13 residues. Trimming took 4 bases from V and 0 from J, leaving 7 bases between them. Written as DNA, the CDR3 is TGTGCCAGCAGTGGGGACTTCTCCTACGAGCAGTACTTC. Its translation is CASSGDFSYEQYF.

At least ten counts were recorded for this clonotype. CDR3 sequence (DNA): TGTGCCAGCAGCATGGGACTAGCGGGAGGTGAGCAGTTCTTC. Residues: CASSMGLAGGEQFF. This sequence joins TRBV2 and TRBJ2-1; 15 bases fit TRBD2. The germline V gene encodes CDR1 SNHLY and CDR2 FYNNEI. This CDR3 comprises 14 residues. The V and J ends lost 6 bases and 9 bases, in that order; junction bases with no gene match: 3.

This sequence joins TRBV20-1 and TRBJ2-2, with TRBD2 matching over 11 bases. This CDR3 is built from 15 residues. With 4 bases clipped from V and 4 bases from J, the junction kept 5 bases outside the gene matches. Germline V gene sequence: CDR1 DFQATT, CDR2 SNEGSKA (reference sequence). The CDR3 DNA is TGCAGTGCTATCTCCGGGACTAGCGGCACCGGGGAGCTGTTTTTT. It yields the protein CSAISGTSGTGELFF.

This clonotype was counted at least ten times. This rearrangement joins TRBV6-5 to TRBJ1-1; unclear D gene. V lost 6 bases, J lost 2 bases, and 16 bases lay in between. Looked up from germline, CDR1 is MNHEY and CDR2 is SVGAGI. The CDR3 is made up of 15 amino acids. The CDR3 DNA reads TGTGCCAGCAGGTATGACACGTCGGGTAACACTGAAGCTTTCTTT. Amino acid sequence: CASRYDTSGNTEAFF.

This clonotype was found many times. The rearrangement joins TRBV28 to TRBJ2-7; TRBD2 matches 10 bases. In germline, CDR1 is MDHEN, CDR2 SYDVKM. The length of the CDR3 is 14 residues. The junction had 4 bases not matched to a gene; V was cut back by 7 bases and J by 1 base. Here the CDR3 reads CASTWTSGSYEQYF. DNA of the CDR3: TGTGCCAGCACCTGGACTAGCGGTTCCTACGAGCAGTACTTC.

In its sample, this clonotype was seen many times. The DNA for the CDR3 is TGTGCCAGCATCCCAGGCGGGTCCCGGGACACCGGGGAGCTGTTTTTT. Its translation is CASIPGGSRDTGELFF. This chain connects TRBV12-3 or TRBV12-4 to TRBJ2-2; perhaps TRBD2 as D (5 bases). The CDR3 totals 16 residues. V lost 7 bases and J lost 3, with 18 bases in between.

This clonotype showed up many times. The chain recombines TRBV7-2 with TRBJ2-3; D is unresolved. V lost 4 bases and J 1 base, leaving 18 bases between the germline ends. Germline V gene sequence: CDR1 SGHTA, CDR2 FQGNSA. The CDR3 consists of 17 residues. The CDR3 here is CASSYRTETPGTDTQYF. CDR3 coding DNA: TGTGCCAGCAGCTACCGGACCGAAACGCCGGGCACAGATACGCAGTATTTT.

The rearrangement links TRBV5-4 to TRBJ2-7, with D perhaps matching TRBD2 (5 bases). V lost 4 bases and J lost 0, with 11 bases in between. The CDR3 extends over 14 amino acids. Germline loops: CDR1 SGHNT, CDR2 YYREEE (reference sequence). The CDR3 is CASSPERNSYEQYF. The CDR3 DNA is TGTGCCAGCAGCCCCGAGCGGAACTCCTACGAGCAGTACTTC.

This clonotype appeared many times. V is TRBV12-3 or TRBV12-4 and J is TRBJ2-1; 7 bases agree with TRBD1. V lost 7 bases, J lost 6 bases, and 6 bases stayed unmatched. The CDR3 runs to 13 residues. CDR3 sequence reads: CASTPDRFNEQFF. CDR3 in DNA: TGTGCCAGCACACCGGACAGGTTCAATGAGCAGTTCTTC.

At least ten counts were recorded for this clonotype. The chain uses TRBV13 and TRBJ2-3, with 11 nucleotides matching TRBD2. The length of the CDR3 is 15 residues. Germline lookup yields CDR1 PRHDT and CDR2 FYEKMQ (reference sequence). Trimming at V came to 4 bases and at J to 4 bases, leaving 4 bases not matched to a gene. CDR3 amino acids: CASSSLAGGSDTQYF. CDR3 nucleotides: TGTGCCAGCAGCTCCCTAGCGGGGGGTTCAGATACGCAGTATTTT.

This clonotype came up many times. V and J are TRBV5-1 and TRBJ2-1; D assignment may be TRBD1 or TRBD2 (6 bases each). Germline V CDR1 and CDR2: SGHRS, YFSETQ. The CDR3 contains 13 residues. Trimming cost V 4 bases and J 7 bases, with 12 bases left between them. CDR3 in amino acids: CASSRGVGNEQFF. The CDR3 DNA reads TGCGCCAGCAGCAGGGGGGTAGGGAATGAGCAGTTCTTC.

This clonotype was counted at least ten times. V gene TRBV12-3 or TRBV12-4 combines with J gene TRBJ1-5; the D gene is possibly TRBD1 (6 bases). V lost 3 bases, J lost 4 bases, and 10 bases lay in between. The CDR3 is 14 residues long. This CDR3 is CASSFGQTNQPQHF. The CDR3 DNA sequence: TGTGCCAGCAGTTTTGGACAGACAAATCAGCCCCAGCATTTT.